The clone carrying this TCR beta chain turned up a few times. Trimming took 5 bases from V and 1 from J, leaving 6 bases between them. The CDR3 is made up of 13 amino acids. The data originate from a study of patients and donors after allogeneic stem cell transplantation. TCRdb passed the RT-PCR reads through MiXCR, listing each CDR3 protein once. Of about a million distinct CDR3 sequences in the sample, about a sixth were seen once. Sequenced material: blood, either unsorted or a sorted T cell fraction (not recorded which). The chain has TRBV12-3 or TRBV12-4 and TRBJ2-4; D gene unclear. The TCR originated in a human donor who was either an allogeneic HSCT recipient or a stem cell or donor lymphocyte infusion donor (not recorded which). It is not recorded whose cells these are; they may come from a transplant donor. The DNA of the CDR3 is TGTGCCAGCAGTCCCCGTGCCAAAAACATTCAGTACTTC. The encoded protein is CASSPRAKNIQYF.